This T cell receptor (beta chain) appears in the sequencing data of a study of shared clonotypes between healthy human individuals (dated by TCRdb to 2018 to 2021). At the level of the whole study: Three men and a couple of women, aged 18 to 49 years, made up the cohort. The study deeply sequenced blood TCR repertoires of 5 or 6 healthy adults to estimate repertoire size and the extent of clonotype sharing between individuals. To increase sequencing depth and limit assay-specific biases, different laboratories used diverse techniques to prepare libraries and sequence TCR repertoires. For each donor, CD4 naive and CD4 memory were each run on three plates, CD8 naive on two plates, and CD8 memory on one plate. Between about 0.94 and 10 billion PBMCs per donor were obtained by leukapheresis.

As regards this clone: Its target antigen remains unknown. No qualities accompany the bases; no much larger clone lies one base away.

CDR1 and CDR2 were assigned from the germline V gene as SGHRS and YFSETQ. Ends trimmed: V by 4 bases, J by 6 bases; bases unmatched to a gene: 12. The CDR3 numbers 15 residues from cysteine through phenylalanine. Here the CDR3 DNA is all that survives: 45 bases in frame from base 1. TCR CDR3 regions were amplified from genomic DNA by multiplex PCR using the deep immunoSEQ assay. Extracted genomic DNA from each cell subset was distributed evenly across all wells of several immunoSEQ 96-well plates, and each plate was treated as a replicate. Each replicate PCR for sorted subsets received roughly 0.2 ug genomic DNA, equal to about 30,000 T cell genomes. Purified libraries were quantified with a Qubit 3.0 fluorometer, sized on a Bioanalyzer 2100, and re-quantified with the KAPA Library Quantification kit. A separate single-read 150-cycle Illumina NextSeq 550 flow cell was used to sequence each immunoSEQ 96-well plate. Concerning the study's data processing: Because only junctional sequences without quality scores were contained in the immunoSEQ output, filtering matching that applied to full-length reads could not be performed. To assign V/J genes and CDR3, sequences were annotated against IMGT germline references using PyIR, a Python wrapper for IgBLAST v1.9. Reads were removed for weak V/J assignments (E-value above 1e-6), missing CDR3, stop codons, out-of-frame junctions, or ambiguous translated residues. A V3J clonotype was defined by an identical inferred V gene, J gene, and CDR3 amino acid sequence. The percentage overlap between two repertoires was calculated by dividing the number of shared unique clonotypes by the size of the smaller repertoire. Repertoire richness was assessed with RTK rarefaction, the Chao1 estimator, and Recon v2.1 estimates of unobserved clonotypes. For all TCRbeta clonotypes obtained by the gDNA method from a handful of donors, generation probabilities were computed with OLGA. Sourced from immuneACCESS, this table was stored by TCRdb with only in-frame sequences that have V and J called. A share of the clones is absent; for the studies checked, an unresolved V gene accounts for under half, and the remainder has no known explanation. That table furnishes V, J and clone size, whereas the DNA furnished D and trimming. The table for this sample lists 600,000 to 750,000 clones; around 72% of them were counted only once. The ten largest make up about 1.7% of the sample.

General findings and caveats noted by the study authors: Pairwise subsampling led to the expectation that sequencing depth would affect the degree of clonotype sharing among donors. Compared with non-shared clonotypes, the clonotypes found in all four sorted-subset donors had higher generation probabilities. Naive subsets generally had larger estimated clonotype richness than memory subsets. The small number of donors limited the genetic and exposure-history diversity represented. Sampling was restricted to blood, and TCR repertoires in tissue are likely to differ from TCR repertoires in blood. Across a few donors, about 4.5% of naive CD4, roughly 3.5% of naive CD8, under 2.5% of memory CD4, and under 0.45% of memory CD8 clonotypes were shared. Rarefaction of sorted-subset datasets indicated incomplete sequencing despite the large sequencing depth.

The donors were healthy, HIV-negative adults who had no recently reported acute infections or vaccinations. All donors were Caucasian adults living in Nashville, Tennessee, USA. CD4+ T cells were enriched through magnetic negative selection, after which naive cells were positively selected on CD45RA and the remaining negative fraction served as the memory subset. After blood collection by leukapheresis, PBMCs were isolated using Ficoll-Histopaque density gradient centrifugation and then cryopreserved in the vapor phase of liquid nitrogen. Analytical flow cytometry was used to check the purity and quantity of every magnetically sorted T cell population. Each sorted fraction had its genomic DNA isolated and then quantified by UV absorbance on a Nanodrop 2000c.

The origin of this receptor is a woman aged 30 to 39 in good health. Rearrangement joined TRBV5-1 to TRBJ2-7, and TRBD1 matches 8 of the central bases. The sequenced material came from memory CD4+ T cells sorted from blood. The sample's cell subset or site label, decoded: CD45RA-negative fraction. CDR3 protein: CASSLTGTGLIEQYF. The nucleotides are TGCGCCAGCAGCCTAACCGGGACAGGCTTAATCGAGCAGTACTTC.